These 3 T cell receptor beta chains were all obtained from the same sample, sequenced in a study of blood T cell repertoires in COVID-19. The protocol was immunoSEQ multiplex PCR, while the TCRdb copy is restricted to in-frame clones and leaves out a portion. The sample has approximately 100,000 clones, 92% seen once. Material for sequencing was peripheral blood. All receptors come from a man aged 70-80 years with acute or convalescent COVID-19.

V is TRBV12-3 or TRBV12-4 and J is TRBJ2-7, with D perhaps TRBD1 (5 bases). V lost 8 bases, J lost 6 bases, and 14 bases lay in between. The CDR3 loop spans 12 amino acids. In nucleotides, the CDR3 is TGTGCCAGCGAAGGGGCACGAGGCGAGCAGTACTTC. Its translation: CASEGARGEQYF.

The V call is TRBV6-5, the J call TRBJ1-1; 7 bases are a match to TRBD1. Trimming took 7 bases from V and 6 from J; bases not matched to a gene: 11. The CDR3 is 14 residues long. Germline V gene data show CDR1 as MNHEY and CDR2 as SVGAGI. CDR3 region: CASTLHRGRPEAFF. The DNA for the CDR3 is TGTGCCAGCACCCTGCACAGGGGTCGACCTGAAGCTTTCTTT.

This clone was seen a single time. This chain links TRBV4-1 with TRBJ1-3, with 8 bases that match TRBD1. Germline assignment: CDR1 MGHRA and CDR2 YSYEKL. The CDR3 runs 14 residues. The trim removed 5 bases at V and 1 base at J, leaving 1 base unmatched. CDR3 DNA sequence: TGCGCCAGCAGCGACAGGGGTTCTGGAAACACCATATATTTT. Residues: CASSDRGSGNTIYF.